One and the same sample provided the 12 T cell receptor beta chains below, sequenced in a study of cytomegalovirus exposure and HLA in healthy donors. The data were produced by immunoSEQ multiplex PCR, yet TCRdb's version contains in-frame clones alone and is incomplete. The profile shows roughly 190,000 clones, about 84% of them singletons. The source material was PBMCs. Receptors were obtained from a woman aged 18 to 35 in good health and CMV-seronegative.

V usage is TRBV30 and J usage is TRBJ2-7, with a weak D call TRBD1 (5 bases). Trimming removed 3 bases at V and 3 bases at J, with 12 bases between. The germline V gene has CDR1 GTSNPN and CDR2 SVGIG (reference sequence). The CDR3 contains 13 residues. The CDR3 loop reads CAWSLPRDYEQYF. CDR3 DNA: TGTGCCTGGAGCCTACCCAGGGACTACGAGCAGTACTTC.

This sequence joins TRBV19 and TRBJ2-5, with 9 bases matching TRBD1. Germline V CDR1 and CDR2: LNHDA, SQIVND (reference sequence). V shed 5 bases, J shed 2 bases, and the junction held 6 bases outside the gene matches. The CDR3 length is 15 residues. The CDR3 bases are TGTGCCAGTAGTCCCCGGACAGGGGCTCAAGAGACCCAGTACTTC. Translated, it gives CASSPRTGAQETQYF.

This clone was observed a few times. This rearrangement joins TRBV7-9 to TRBJ1-1; 10 positions agree with TRBD1. Germline assignment: CDR1 SEHNR and CDR2 FQNEAQ (reference sequence). Trimming cost V 2 bases and J 5 bases; bases outside gene matches: 5. There are 15 residues in the CDR3. CDR3 DNA sequence: TGTGCCAGCAGCTTATCCGGGACAGGGGTGACTGAAGCTTTCTTT. Translated: CASSLSGTGVTEAFF.

This chain links TRBV5-8 with TRBJ1-1; tentatively, D is TRBD1 (6 bases). CDR1 and CDR2 from the germline V gene are SGHTS and YDEGEE. V shed 5 bases and J shed 4 bases, with 12 bases lying between them. This CDR3 region has 13 residues. The CDR3 DNA reads TGTGCCAGCAGGTACAGGGTTGGCACTGAAGCTTTCTTT. Translating it yields CASRYRVGTEAFF. Full variable domain (remainder filled in from reference TRBV5-8 and TRBJ1-1): EAGVTQSPTHLIKTRGQQATLRCSPISGHTSVYWYQQALGLGLQFLLWYDEGEERNRGNFPPRFSGRQFPNYSSELNVNALELEDSALYLCASRYRVGTEAFFGQGTRLTVV.

The rearrangement links TRBV19 to TRBJ1-2; a possible D gene is TRBD1 (6 bases). From germline, CDR1 is LNHDA and CDR2 SQIVND (reference sequence). V lost 10 bases, J lost 2 bases, and 20 bases lay in between. This CDR3 has 15 residues. CDR3 sequence (DNA): TGTGCCACCTCGCTAAGACAGGTTAGCAACTATGGCTACACCTTC. It yields the protein CATSLRQVSNYGYTF. Variable domain in full (rest from reference TRBV19 and TRBJ1-2): DGGITQSPKYLFRKEGQNVTLSCEQNLNHDAMYWYRQDPGQGLRLIYYSQIVNDFQKGDIAEGYSVSREKKESFPLTVTSAQKNPTAFYLCATSLRQVSNYGYTFGSGTRLTVV.

The chain couples TRBV12-5 to TRBJ1-1; D remains ambiguous. Germline V lookup: CDR1 LGHNT, CDR2 FRNRAP. The V end lost 1 base, the J end lost 6 bases, and 9 bases lay between the germline ends. The CDR3 spans 13 residues. CDR3 DNA: TGTGCTAGTGGTTTGGCACCTGGCCCTGAAGCTTTCTTT. Amino acid sequence: CASGLAPGPEAFF.

The gene calls are TRBV6-5 and TRBJ2-7, with TRBD1 identical over 7 bases. The germline V gene encodes CDR1 MNHEY and CDR2 SVGAGI. V trimming: 2 bases; J trimming: 3 bases; junction bases outside the gene matches: 7. The CDR3 length is 15 residues. The CDR3 nucleotides read TGTGCCAGCAGTTACGGACAGGTGACTATCTACGAGCAGTACTTC. Its translation: CASSYGQVTIYEQYF.

This clone came up once. The genes are TRBV30 and TRBJ1-2; 11 bases line up with TRBD1. Germline-derived CDR1 and CDR2 are GTSNPN and SVGIG (reference sequence). Trimming removed 4 bases from V and 7 bases from J; junction bases left unmatched: 5. CDR3 length: 13 amino acids. The CDR3 sequence: CAWKWDRGIGYTF. CDR3 nucleotide sequence: TGTGCCTGGAAATGGGACAGGGGGATTGGCTACACCTTC.

V usage is TRBV4-2 and J usage is TRBJ2-7; 9 bases line up with TRBD1. Germline trimming cut 1 base from V and 2 bases from J; bases unmatched to any gene: 6. Germline V gene data show CDR1 as LGHNA and CDR2 as YNFKEQ. The CDR3 has 16 amino acids. The CDR3 DNA follows: TGTGCCAGCAGCCAAGGGGGTCGGGACAGGGCCTACGAGCAGTACTTC. Residues: CASSQGGRDRAYEQYF.

The chain employs TRBV6-5 and TRBJ1-1, with no clear D. CDR1 and CDR2 from the germline V gene are MNHEY and SVGAGI. V was pared by 2 bases and J by 3 bases, with 10 bases between. This CDR3 comprises 14 residues. The CDR3 region has the DNA TGTGCCAGCAGTTACGGAGACCTGGACACTGAAGCTTTCTTT. This gives the protein CASSYGDLDTEAFF.

This clone was recorded a few times. The rearrangement links TRBV18 to TRBJ1-2; the D is unclear. Germline V gene sequence: CDR1 KGHSH, CDR2 LQKENI. The CDR3 sequence is 13 residues long. Trimming stripped 1 base from V and 8 bases from J, with 11 bases between. The DNA of the CDR3 is TGTGCCAGCTCACCACTGGAGGATGGGGGCTACACCTTC. This sequence encodes CASSPLEDGGYTF.

This chain uses TRBV11-3 with TRBJ1-6; D gene unclear. Germline V CDR1 and CDR2: SGHNT, YENEEA. V lost 10 bases to trimming and J lost 9 bases, with 13 bases between them. There are 12 residues in the CDR3. This CDR3 reads CATRRRSSPLHF. The CDR3 DNA reads as TGTGCCACAAGACGTAGGAGTTCACCCCTCCACTTT.